This T cell receptor beta chain was found in a study of CD8 T cells in ankylosing spondylitis. The length of the CDR3 is 12 residues. From germline, CDR1 is DFQATT and CDR2 SNEGSKA (reference sequence). Trimming took off 4 bases at V and 4 bases at J, with 8 bases between the two ends. General observations from the study: What seemed typical of ankylosing spondylitis blood was a TCR beta motif built from 8 or 9 highly homologous variants. As reported, disease-linked clones showed significant enrichment in matched ankylosing spondylitis synovial fluid. The authors found the disease-linked clones to be CD8+ and relatively rare in peripheral blood.

The TCR beta libraries were generated through quantitative 5'-RACE incorporating molecular barcodes. TCRdb re-analysed the 5' RACE reads in MiXCR, keeping a single row per CDR3 protein. The sample has about 240,000 distinct CDR3 sequences; about 24% are singletons. This clonotype has a count of ten or more. The antigen is not known. This rearrangement joins TRBV20-1 to TRBJ1-3; D unclear. Sequenced: blood, either unsorted or a sorted T cell fraction (not recorded which). This receptor was identified in a male donor with ankylosing spondylitis or in good health (not recorded which). CDR3: CSATPKGNTIYF. As DNA, the CDR3 is TGCAGTGCTACCCCAAAGGGAAACACCATATATTTT.